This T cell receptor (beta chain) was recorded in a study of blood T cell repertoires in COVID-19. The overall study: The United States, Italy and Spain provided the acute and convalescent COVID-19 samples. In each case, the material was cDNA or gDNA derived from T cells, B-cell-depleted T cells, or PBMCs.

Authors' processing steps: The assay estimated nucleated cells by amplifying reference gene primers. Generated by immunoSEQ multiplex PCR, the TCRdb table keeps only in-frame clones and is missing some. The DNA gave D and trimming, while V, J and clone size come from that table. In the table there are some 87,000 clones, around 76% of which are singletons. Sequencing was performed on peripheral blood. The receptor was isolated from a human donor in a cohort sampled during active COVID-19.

CDR3 coding DNA: TGTGCCACCAGCGGCTCCGGGACAGGGGGCACCGGGGAGCTGTTTTTT. As protein: CATSGSGTGGTGELFF. The chain employs TRBV15 and TRBJ2-2, with 11 bases matching TRBD1. The CDR3 covers 16 residues. V was clipped by 5 bases and J by 4 bases; unmatched bases: 6. Germline V CDR1 and CDR2: LNHNV, YYDKDF (reference sequence).